The clone carrying this T cell receptor beta chain has only one observation. The repertoire was sequenced with immunoSEQ multiplex PCR; TCRdb's copy has only in-frame clones and lacks some. The sample consists of 8,500 to 13,000 clones, around four fifths of them appearing once. These data come from a study of pediatric ulcerative colitis. Germline loops: CDR1 SGDLS, CDR2 YYNGEE. The CDR3 is 15 amino acids. The V segment lost 2 bases and the J segment 8 bases; nucleotides outside the gene matches: 7. The rectum was sampled with one to two pinch biopsies at colonoscopy. This TCR derives from a girl between 5 and 17 years old who was a control in a study of pediatric ulcerative colitis. The gene calls are TRBV9 and TRBJ2-1, with 10 bases matching TRBD2. The source material was gut tissue. CDR3 in amino acids: CASSVSGRAGYEQFF. DNA for the CDR3: TGTGCCAGCAGCGTGAGCGGGAGGGCCGGGTATGAGCAGTTCTTC. Full variable domain (remainder filled in from reference TRBV9 and TRBJ2-1): DSGVTQTPKHLITATGQRVTLRCSPRSGDLSVYWYQQSLDQGLQFLIQYYNGEERAKGNILERFSAQQFPDLHSELNLSSLELGDSALYFCASSVSGRAGYEQFFGPGTRLTVL.